The 31 T cell receptor beta chains in this list originate from one sample, sequenced in a study of T cells in localized non-small cell lung cancer. Some clones are missing from TCRdb's copy, which holds only in-frame ones; the method was immunoSEQ multiplex PCR. The table includes thousands of clones, around 33% detected once. This material consisted of normal lung tissue next to the tumor, taken before any cancer treatment. Receptors were obtained from a man aged 35 to 69 with stage I lung adenocarcinoma.

The chain combines TRBV18 with TRBJ1-1; D remains unclear. The CDR3 is 12 amino acids. The germline V gene has CDR1 KGHSH and CDR2 LQKENI. The V gene lost 8 bases and the J gene lost 2 bases, with 9 bases spanning the gap. The CDR3: CASHAVNTEAFF. DNA for the CDR3: TGTGCCAGCCATGCAGTTAACACTGAAGCTTTCTTT. Drawing the rest from reference TRBV18 and TRBJ1-1, the complete variable domain is NAGVMQNPRHLVRRRGQEARLRCSPMKGHSHVYWYRQLPEEGLKFMVYLQKENIIDESGMPKERFSAEFPKEGPSILRIQQVVRGDSAAYFCASHAVNTEAFFGQGTRLTVV.

The rearrangement links TRBV14 to TRBJ1-1; D gene uncertain. Germline V CDR1 and CDR2: SGHDN, FVKESK. This CDR3 spans 13 amino acids. Trimming took off 4 bases at V and 10 bases at J, with 16 bases between the two ends. Here the CDR3 DNA reads TGTGCCAGCAGCCCCTCCCCCAGGATAGGAGCTTTCTTT. Its protein product is CASSPSPRIGAFF.

This clone was picked up a small number of times. This rearrangement joins TRBV4-1 to TRBJ2-3; weak D call: TRBD2 (5 bases). Germline V gene sequence: CDR1 MGHRA, CDR2 YSYEKL. The CDR3 totals 17 residues. Between the trimmed V and J ends, which lost 4 bases and 3 bases, there was a span of 20 bases. CDR3 amino acids: CASSPTAGARDTDTQYF. The DNA for the CDR3 is TGCGCCAGCAGCCCTACTGCGGGCGCTAGGGATACAGATACGCAGTATTTT.

This clone has just a few counts. This CDR3 reads CASSRDSAGRTEAFF. Written as DNA, the CDR3 is TGTGCCAGCAGCAGGGATTCGGCGGGGCGCACTGAAGCTTTCTTT. This rearrangement joins TRBV11-3 to TRBJ1-1; D is possibly TRBD1 (5 bases). V was trimmed by 5 bases and J by 4 bases, leaving 17 bases between them. Germline loops: CDR1 SGHNT, CDR2 YENEEA. This CDR3 has 15 residues.

This clone was seen a handful of times. The chain links TRBV4-1 to TRBJ2-5; 7 bases match TRBD2. Trimming cost V 0 bases and J 3 bases; bases outside gene matches: 1. Per the germline V gene, CDR1 is MGHRA and CDR2 is YSYEKL. This CDR3 spans 14 amino acids. The chain's CDR3 is CASSQEGGEETQYF. CDR3 nucleotides: TGCGCCAGCAGCCAAGAGGGGGGGGAAGAGACCCAGTACTTC.

The rearrangement links TRBV11-3 to TRBJ2-1; 7 bases map to TRBD2. This CDR3 has 17 amino acids. The germline gives CDR1 SGHNT, CDR2 YENEEA. V lost 5 bases to trimming and J lost 1 base; unmatched junction nucleotides: 11. The CDR3 DNA follows: TGTGCCAGCAGCCCACTGGGGGGAGGGCAATCCTACAATGAGCAGTTCTTC. It yields the protein CASSPLGGGQSYNEQFF.

In its sample, this clone ranks as medium-sized. The chain links TRBV6-8 to TRBJ1-2; TRBD1 is a possible D gene (5 bases). V gave up 4 bases and J gave up 5 bases, with 14 bases separating them. The CDR3 extends over 14 amino acids. Per germline, CDR1 MNHGY and CDR2 SAAAGT. For the CDR3, the DNA is TGTGCCAGCAGTTGGGGCTCTGGAGTATATGGCTACACCTTC. Translating gives CASSWGSGVYGYTF.

The genes are TRBV6-8 and TRBJ2-3; the D is unclear. Germline CDR1 and CDR2: MNHGY and SAAAGT. V was clipped by 10 bases and J by 5 bases, with 16 bases between them. The CDR3 loop spans 13 amino acids. DNA for the CDR3: TGTGCCATCAAGGAAACACCCAGAGATACGCAGTATTTT. It yields the protein CAIKETPRDTQYF.

V gene TRBV30 combines with J gene TRBJ2-1, with 16 bases lining up with TRBD2. The CDR3 has 21 residues. J lost 4 bases, V lost 3 bases, and 18 bases had no gene match. Germline CDR1 GTSNPN, CDR2 SVGIG (reference sequence). This CDR3 is CAWRKDFEGTSGRAQYNEQFF. The DNA of the CDR3 is TGTGCCTGGAGGAAGGATTTTGAAGGGACTAGCGGGAGGGCTCAGTACAATGAGCAGTTCTTC.

This clone occurred a few times. The rearrangement uses TRBV9 and TRBJ2-3, with 9 bases that match TRBD1. The junction had 5 bases not matched to a gene; V was cut back by 4 bases and J by 2 bases. The CDR3 consists of 15 residues. CDR1 SGDLS and CDR2 YYNGEE come from the germline V gene. CDR3 residues: CASSPRDRATDTQYF. The CDR3 DNA reads TGTGCCAGCAGCCCCCGGGACAGGGCCACAGATACGCAGTATTTT.

This clone is large within its sample. The genes are TRBV14 and TRBJ1-1; TRBD1 aligns across 7 bases. V trimming: 3 bases; J trimming: 1 base; junction bases outside the gene matches: 5. Germline V lookup: CDR1 SGHDN, CDR2 FVKESK. This CDR3 contains 15 residues. The CDR3 bases are TGTGCCAGCAGCCATACGACAGGGTGGAACACTGAAGCTTTCTTT. Translation gives CASSHTTGWNTEAFF.

The chain employs TRBV19 and TRBJ1-1; D might be TRBD1 (5 bases). Germline CDR1 is LNHDA and CDR2 is SQIVND (reference sequence). The ends were cut back, 8 bases at V and 4 bases at J, with 20 bases in the middle. This CDR3 comprises 15 residues. The CDR3 reads CASGRWGPAGTEAFF. CDR3 DNA sequence: TGTGCCAGTGGCCGGTGGGGCCCGGCGGGCACTGAAGCTTTCTTT.

The chain employs TRBV19 and TRBJ1-5; D may be TRBD1 (5 bases). This CDR3 comprises 14 residues. Per germline, CDR1 LNHDA and CDR2 SQIVND (reference sequence). V dropped 3 bases and J dropped 4 bases, with 10 bases sitting between them. CDR3 loop: CASSILTANQPQHF. The CDR3 bases are TGTGCCAGTAGTATCCTGACAGCGAATCAGCCCCAGCATTTT. The variable domain in full, with the rest retrieved from reference TRBV19 and TRBJ1-5, is DGGITQSPKYLFRKEGQNVTLSCEQNLNHDAMYWYRQDPGQGLRLIYYSQIVNDFQKGDIAEGYSVSREKKESFPLTVTSAQKNPTAFYLCASSILTANQPQHFGDGTRLSIL.

Written as DNA, the CDR3 is TGTGCCAGCAGTCGCTCCGGGACTAAATACAATGAGCAGTTCTTC. Its protein is CASSRSGTKYNEQFF. This chain joins TRBV6-8 and TRBJ2-1, with TRBD2 matching over 7 bases. Germline V lookup: CDR1 MNHGY, CDR2 SAAAGT. The CDR3 is made up of 15 amino acids. Trimming removed 5 bases from V and 4 bases from J; junction bases left unmatched: 8.

In its sample, this clone was seen a few times. The chain joins TRBV6-8 to TRBJ2-1; weak D call: TRBD1 (6 bases). Between the trimmed V and J ends, which lost 10 bases and 5 bases, there was a span of 18 bases. Germline loops: CDR1 MNHGY, CDR2 SAAAGT. CDR3 length: 14 amino acids. The CDR3 DNA reads TGTGCCATCAGCCAGGCGACAGGTAACAATGAGCAGTTCTTC. Its translation is CAISQATGNNEQFF.

The chain couples TRBV28 to TRBJ2-5, with 9 bases aligning to TRBD2. V lost 3 bases to trimming and J lost 5 bases; unmatched junction nucleotides: 7. Looked up from germline, CDR1 is MDHEN and CDR2 is SYDVKM. This CDR3 is 15 amino acids long. The CDR3 DNA reads TGTGCCAGCAGTTTGGCCGGACTAGCGAGGGAGACCCAGTACTTC. It yields the protein CASSLAGLARETQYF.

The chain joins TRBV6-8 to TRBJ1-1; TRBD1 agrees at 7 bases. Germline values: CDR1 MNHGY, CDR2 SAAAGT. This CDR3 comprises 16 residues. Trimming took 6 bases from V and 0 from J; bases not matched to a gene: 10. In DNA, the CDR3 is TGTGCCAGCAGCCCTCGACAGGGCTCATTGAACACTGAAGCTTTCTTT. Residues: CASSPRQGSLNTEAFF.

This CDR3 is CASSQSSGRKETQYF. For the CDR3, the DNA is TGTGCCAGCAGCCAATCTAGCGGGAGAAAGGAGACCCAGTACTTC. V and J are TRBV11-3 and TRBJ2-5; 10 nucleotides match TRBD2. The CDR3 is 15 residues long. V lost 5 bases, J lost 5 bases, and 8 bases stayed unmatched. Germline CDR1 SGHNT, CDR2 YENEEA.

This clone occurred a few times. J is TRBJ1-6 and V is TRBV6-8; perhaps TRBD1 as D (5 bases). The germline gives CDR1 MNHGY, CDR2 SAAAGT. The CDR3 runs 14 residues. Trimming cost V 8 bases and J 10 bases, with 18 bases left between them. The CDR3 DNA reads as TGTGCCAGCCAAGCGGTTCAGGGTTCCTCACCCCTCCACTTT. Protein: CASQAVQGSSPLHF.

The genes are TRBV9 and TRBJ1-1; D is undetermined. This CDR3 has 13 amino acids. Germline V CDR1 and CDR2: SGDLS, YYNGEE. V shed 5 bases and J shed 8 bases, with 16 bases lying between them. CDR3 sequence reads: CASSEWPVSEAFF. The DNA for the CDR3 is TGTGCCAGCAGTGAATGGCCGGTCTCGGAAGCTTTCTTT.

This clone was seen more than once but under ten times. The chain carries TRBV11-3 and TRBJ2-3, with D uncertain. The V gene lost 3 bases and the J gene lost 5 bases, with 15 bases spanning the gap. CDR3 length: 15 amino acids. The V gene's germline CDR1 is SGHNT and CDR2 YENEEA. The CDR3 coding sequence is TGTGCCAGCAGCTTGGTGGAAGGTCTCGGAGATACGCAGTATTTT. Protein sequence: CASSLVEGLGDTQYF.

The sample holds a few counts of this clone. The V and J genes are TRBV11-3 and TRBJ1-2; no clear D. V lost 3 bases to trimming and J lost 0 bases, with 8 bases between them. Germline CDR1 is SGHNT and CDR2 is YENEEA. The CDR3 has 14 amino acids. The CDR3 nucleotides are TGTGCCAGCAGCTTGGCACCCACTAACTATGGCTACACCTTC. Its protein is CASSLAPTNYGYTF. Drawing the rest from reference TRBV11-3 and TRBJ1-2, the complete variable domain is EAGVVQSPRYKIIEKKQPVAFWCNPISGHNTLYWYLQNLGQGPELLIRYENEEAVDDSQLPKDRFSAERLKGVDSTLKIQPAELGDSAVYLCASSLAPTNYGYTFGSGTRLTVV.

This clone was recorded a few times. The chain couples TRBV6-8 to TRBJ1-1; D is unresolved. Trimming stripped 10 bases from V and 5 bases from J, with 17 bases between. Germline loops: CDR1 MNHGY, CDR2 SAAAGT. This CDR3 comprises 13 residues. The CDR3 spells CAIRLNGRTEAFF. Written as DNA, the CDR3 is TGTGCCATCAGGCTAAACGGCCGTACTGAAGCTTTCTTT.

This clone was observed a handful of times. The rearrangement links TRBV6-8 to TRBJ2-7, with D hard to call. V shed 6 bases and J shed 4 bases, with 10 bases lying between them. The V gene's germline CDR1 is MNHGY and CDR2 SAAAGT. The CDR3 is 12 amino acids. As DNA, the CDR3 is TGTGCCAGCAGCGACCTTGGTTACGAGCAGTACTTC. This translates into CASSDLGYEQYF.

CDR3 nucleotides: TGTGCCAGCAGCCTCACTAGTACCGAGCAGTACTTC. Its translation is CASSLTSTEQYF. The chain is built from TRBV14 and TRBJ2-7; possibly TRBD2 for D (5 bases). This CDR3 is built from 12 residues. The germline gives CDR1 SGHDN, CDR2 FVKESK. The V and J ends lost 4 bases and 6 bases respectively, with 10 bases between them.

The chain combines TRBV19 with TRBJ1-1; 8 nucleotides align to TRBD1. Trimming took 11 bases from V and 8 from J; bases not matched to a gene: 13. Germline-derived CDR1 and CDR2 are LNHDA and SQIVND (reference sequence). This CDR3 region has 13 residues. CDR3 loop: CAALRTGSLEAFF. In nucleotides, the CDR3 is TGTGCCGCGCTAAGGACAGGGAGCTTGGAAGCTTTCTTT.

In its sample, this clone is large. The rearrangement uses TRBV9 and TRBJ2-3; TRBD2 aligns across 7 bases. J lost 5 bases, V lost 3 bases, and 6 bases had no gene match. CDR1 is SGDLS, CDR2 YYNGEE, per germline. The CDR3 has 14 amino acids. The DNA of the CDR3 is TGTGCCAGCAGCGCCGGACTAGGAGGAGATACGCAGTATTTT. Translated: CASSAGLGGDTQYF.

This clone was observed a handful of times. The gene calls are TRBV7-7 and TRBJ2-7, with a weak D call TRBD1 (5 bases). Trimming shortened V by 7 bases and J by 0 bases, and 19 bases separated the two germline ends. Germline CDR1 SSHAT, CDR2 FNYEAQ (reference sequence). The CDR3 totals 16 residues. The CDR3 DNA is TGTGCCAGCAACCACAAATCAGGGATCTACTCCTACGAGCAGTACTTC. Translated, it gives CASNHKSGIYSYEQYF.

The chain employs TRBV5-1 and TRBJ2-7; D call uncertain. The germline gives CDR1 SGHRS, CDR2 YFSETQ. This CDR3 comprises 14 residues. The V end was cut by 1 base, the J end by 2 bases, with 10 bases between. The CDR3 reads CASSLLWQTYEQYF. Here the CDR3 DNA reads TGCGCCAGCAGCTTGCTCTGGCAAACCTACGAGCAGTACTTC.

CDR3 sequence reads: CAWRHGGRSYNEQFF. DNA for the CDR3: TGTGCCTGGAGGCACGGGGGTCGATCCTACAATGAGCAGTTCTTC. The V call is TRBV30, the J call TRBJ2-1; D may be TRBD2 (6 bases). The CDR3 sequence is 15 residues long. V lost 3 bases and J lost 1, with 13 bases in between. From germline, CDR1 is GTSNPN and CDR2 SVGIG (reference sequence).

This clone is medium-sized (0.01 to 0.1%) within its sample. The chain couples TRBV11-3 to TRBJ2-6, with D possibly TRBD1 on 5 matching bases. This CDR3 contains 15 residues. The ends were cut back, 5 bases at V and 4 bases at J, with 12 bases in the middle. CDR1 SGHNT and CDR2 YENEEA come from the germline V gene. The CDR3 DNA sequence: TGTGCCAGCAGCCAAGGAACAGGAGGGGCCAACGTCCTGACTTTC. It encodes CASSQGTGGANVLTF. The full variable domain, rest sourced from reference TRBV11-3 and TRBJ2-6, is EAGVVQSPRYKIIEKKQPVAFWCNPISGHNTLYWYLQNLGQGPELLIRYENEEAVDDSQLPKDRFSAERLKGVDSTLKIQPAELGDSAVYLCASSQGTGGANVLTFGAGSRLTVL.